Reported below is one T cell receptor beta chain. Survey-level immunoSEQ sequencing profiled the TCR beta repertoire. Sequenced by immunoSEQ multiplex PCR; TCRdb stores in-frame clones only, minus some. This repertoire shows approximately 70,000 clones, 93% found once; its top ten account for roughly 4.6%. Germline loops: CDR1 SGHAT, CDR2 FQNNGV. The ends were cut back, 5 bases at V and 1 base at J, with 11 bases in the middle. The CDR3 covers 14 residues. This receptor was identified in a man in his forties with rheumatoid arthritis. Sequencing was carried out using PBMCs. This sequence joins TRBV11-2 and TRBJ2-5; a possible D gene is TRBD1 (6 bases). CDR3 in DNA: TGTGCCAGCAGCCCCCTCAGGGGCCAAGAGACCCAGTACTTC. This sequence encodes CASSPLRGQETQYF.